This T cell receptor beta chain emerged from a study of T cell repertoires in cytomegalovirus infection. Study at large: Public TCR beta signature analysis indicated the presence of both CMV infection and matching HLA type.

TCRdb passed the reads through MiXCR, listing each CDR3 protein once. The top ten clones hold less than 15% of a sample with about 350,000 distinct CDR3 sequences, around a third of them seen once. This clonotype appeared a few times. What it recognizes is unknown. In germline, CDR1 is SGHTA, CDR2 FQGNSA. The CDR3 spans 16 residues. V trimming: 5 bases; J trimming: 3 bases; junction bases outside the gene matches: 8. J is TRBJ2-2 and V is TRBV7-2; 8 nucleotides align to TRBD1. Specimen: cultured PBMCs, collected from culture after CMV antigen stimulation. The sequence derives from a human donor in good health (CMV status not recorded). Some clones in this sample may be carry-over from other donors' samples. The CDR3 DNA sequence: TGTGCCAGCAGCGAAGGATGGGACAGGTACACCGGGGAGCTGTTTTTT. Protein product: CASSEGWDRYTGELFF.